These 26 T cell receptor beta chains were sequenced from one sample in a study of blood T cell repertoires in COVID-19. Using immunoSEQ multiplex PCR, the repertoire was profiled, and TCRdb retains in-frame clones only, with some absent. The sample includes some 300,000 clones, 86% of them seen just once. Sequencing was done on a sample of peripheral blood. These TCRs come from a woman aged 70-85 years with COVID-19, enrolled during active disease.

This clone was counted a single time. The chain is built from TRBV21-1 and TRBJ1-2; the D call in the table, TRBD1, was not verified against the DNA. TRBV21-1 has pseudogene status. This CDR3 region has 18 residues. The CDR3, as DNA: TGTGCCAGCAGCAAAGGTTCAGGGGGCTGGGCTGGGATCTATGGCTACACCTTC. As protein: CASSKGSGGWAGIYGYTF.

J is TRBJ2-3 and V is TRBV9; possible D gene TRBD1, 7 bases. CDR1 and CDR2 (germline): SGDLS, YYNGEE. The CDR3 is 18 amino acids. V lost 0 bases to trimming and J lost 1 base, with 18 bases between them. DNA of the CDR3: TGTGCCAGCAGCGTAGCGGAGGGGGCGCCCTACGGCACAGATACGCAGTATTTT. Translated, it gives CASSVAEGAPYGTDTQYF.

The chain has TRBV7-2 and TRBJ2-3, with TRBD2 matching 7 bases. CDR1 and CDR2 from the germline V gene are SGHTA and FQGNSA. Trimming removed 1 base from V and 1 base from J; junction bases left unmatched: 2. The CDR3 contains 15 residues. The CDR3 DNA sequence: TGTGCCAGCAGCTTAGTGAGCGGGGGCACAGATACGCAGTATTTT. Translated: CASSLVSGGTDTQYF. Filled out from reference TRBV7-2 and TRBJ2-3, the complete variable domain reads GAGVSQSPSNKVTEKGKDVELRCDPISGHTALYWYRQSLGQGLEFLIYFQGNSAPDKSGLPSDRFSAERTGGSVSTLTIQRTQQEDSAVYLCASSLVSGGTDTQYFGPGTRLTVL.

The gene calls are TRBV3-1 (or the pseudogene TRBV3-2) and TRBJ1-2; 7 bases fit TRBD1. V lost 5 bases, J lost 3 bases, and 3 bases stayed unmatched. This CDR3 is built from 13 residues. Per germline, CDR1 LGHDT and CDR2 YNNKEL (reference sequence). CDR3 sequence: CASSSGQYYGYTF. CDR3 DNA: TGTGCCAGCAGCTCGGGACAGTACTATGGCTACACCTTC.

The V call is TRBV5-4, the J call TRBJ2-2, with D tentatively TRBD1 (6 bases). Germline CDR1 is SGHNT and CDR2 is YYREEE (reference sequence). The ends were cut back, 4 bases at V and 4 bases at J, with 14 bases in the middle. The CDR3 is 15 residues long. Here the CDR3 DNA reads TGTGCCAGCAGCCTACAGGGTTGGGGCACCGGGGAGCTGTTTTTT. As protein: CASSLQGWGTGELFF.

This clone showed up just a few times. V gene TRBV19 combines with J gene TRBJ2-5; D may be TRBD2 (7 bases). The CDR3 consists of 11 residues. Germline-derived CDR1 and CDR2 are LNHDA and SQIVND (reference sequence). The germline V and J ends were trimmed by 7 bases and 6 bases, with 9 bases remaining between them. The CDR3 DNA reads TGTGCCAGTATCGGGGGGCAGACCCAGTACTTC. It encodes CASIGGQTQYF.

The chain carries TRBV4-1 and TRBJ2-3, with 7 bases matching TRBD2. The germline V gene has CDR1 MGHRA and CDR2 YSYEKL. Trimming cost V 5 bases and J 6 bases; bases outside gene matches: 11. CDR3 length: 15 amino acids. CDR3 region: CASSKGWGGRDTQYF. In nucleotides, the CDR3 is TGCGCCAGCAGCAAGGGTTGGGGGGGTAGGGATACGCAGTATTTT.

The rearrangement links TRBV15 to TRBJ2-7; D is possibly TRBD2 (6 bases). V was clipped by 6 bases and J by 2 bases, with 14 bases between them. The CDR3 contains 14 residues. Germline V gene data show CDR1 as LNHNV and CDR2 as YYDKDF (reference sequence). CDR3 sequence: CATSPRDSTYEQYF. For the CDR3, the DNA is TGTGCCACCAGTCCGCGGGACTCTACCTACGAGCAGTACTTC.

The table lists this clone with a count of one. The V gene is TRBV11-2, the J gene TRBJ2-3, with unresolved D. The V end lost 5 bases, the J end lost 4 bases, and 7 bases lay between the germline ends. The length of the CDR3 is 12 residues. Germline V gene sequence: CDR1 SGHAT, CDR2 FQNNGV. The CDR3 protein is CASSRVADTQYF. CDR3 in DNA: TGTGCCAGCAGCCGAGTTGCAGATACGCAGTATTTT.

The chain links TRBV6-5 to TRBJ2-3; D is unresolved. Deletions cut 7 bases from V and 1 base from J, with 12 bases between. CDR3 length equals 14 residues. Germline assignment: CDR1 MNHEY and CDR2 SVGAGI. This CDR3 is CASNPPLGTDTQYF. CDR3 bases: TGTGCCAGCAACCCTCCACTCGGCACAGATACGCAGTATTTT.

This clone showed up just once. The V call is TRBV19, the J call TRBJ2-1; TRBD2 is a possible D gene (7 bases). Germline loops: CDR1 LNHDA, CDR2 SQIVND (reference sequence). The CDR3 is 15 residues long. Trimming took off 6 bases at V and 8 bases at J, with 20 bases between the two ends. CDR3 in DNA: TGTGCCAGTAGACACGGGGGGCTGACTATCTATGAGCAGTTCTTC. It specifies CASRHGGLTIYEQFF.

The sample holds one count of this clone. This chain uses TRBV4-1 with TRBJ2-1; 10 bases line up with TRBD2. Germline V lookup: CDR1 MGHRA, CDR2 YSYEKL. Trimming removed 8 bases from V and 0 bases from J; junction bases left unmatched: 10. The length of the CDR3 is 17 residues. In nucleotides, the CDR3 is TGCGCCAGCGGACTTGAGCGGGGGGGCTTCTCCTACAATGAGCAGTTCTTC. Amino acids: CASGLERGGFSYNEQFF.

The rearrangement links TRBV6-5 to TRBJ1-2; weak D call: TRBD1 (6 bases). V was shortened by 4 bases and J by 6 bases, with 21 bases between the two germline ends. This CDR3 spans 16 amino acids. Germline CDR1 and CDR2: MNHEY and SVGAGI. CDR3 sequence: CASSSYSSQGQDGYTF. The CDR3 nucleotides read TGTGCCAGCAGTTCCTATTCTAGCCAGGGGCAGGATGGCTACACCTTC.

The rearrangement links TRBV29-1 to TRBJ2-5, with D maybe TRBD1 (7 bases). This CDR3 spans 13 amino acids. Trimming stripped 6 bases from V and 5 bases from J, with 16 bases between. Per the germline V gene, CDR1 is SQVTM and CDR2 is ANQGSEA. CDR3 residues: CSVETGRRETQYF. The CDR3, as DNA: TGCAGCGTCGAGACAGGGAGGAGGGAGACCCAGTACTTC.

The genes are TRBV5-1 and TRBJ2-1; 7 nucleotides align to TRBD1. The CDR3 is 13 residues long. CDR1 is SGHRS, CDR2 YFSETQ, per germline. J gave up 7 bases and V 7 bases, and 8 bases lay outside the gene matches. The DNA for the CDR3 is TGCGCCAGCGGGAACACAGGGGCTAATGAGCAGTTCTTC. Protein product: CASGNTGANEQFF.

CDR3 DNA sequence: TGTGCCAGCAGCTTGAGCGCTACCGGGGAGCTGTTTTTT. Protein product: CASSLSATGELFF. The chain is built from TRBV5-6 and TRBJ2-2; the D is unclear. The germline V and J ends were trimmed by 1 base and 5 bases, with 6 bases remaining between them. This CDR3 region has 13 residues. Germline lookup yields CDR1 SGHDT and CDR2 YYEEEE.

The chain joins TRBV5-1 to TRBJ2-7; 7 nucleotides match TRBD2. CDR3 length: 12 amino acids. Germline values: CDR1 SGHRS, CDR2 YFSETQ. Losses at the gene ends were 4 bases for V and 3 bases for J; bases not matched to a gene: 1. CDR3 sequence (DNA): TGCGCCAGCAGCCCTAGCGGCTACGAGCAGTACTTC. Its translation is CASSPSGYEQYF.

The chain has TRBV28 and TRBJ1-2; a weak D match, TRBD1 (5 bases). The CDR3 spans 15 residues. V shed 2 bases and J shed 2 bases, with 12 bases lying between them. CDR1 is MDHEN and CDR2 is SYDVKM in the germline V gene. The chain's CDR3 is CASSLQGMLNYGYTF. Written as DNA, the CDR3 is TGTGCCAGCAGTTTACAGGGTATGTTAAACTATGGCTACACCTTC.

This chain links TRBV5-1 with TRBJ1-1, with D perhaps TRBD1 (6 bases). V gave up 4 bases and J gave up 7 bases, with 8 bases separating them. This CDR3 has 11 amino acids. Germline V gives CDR1 SGHRS, CDR2 YFSETQ. The CDR3 DNA follows: TGCGCCAGCAGCAGGGACAATGAAGCTTTCTTT. Protein product: CASSRDNEAFF.

The rearrangement uses TRBV3-1 (or the pseudogene TRBV3-2) and TRBJ2-7; D perhaps matches TRBD2 (7 bases). The CDR3 has 16 residues. With 0 bases removed from V and 3 bases from J, the gap between germline ends came to 15 bases. CDR1 LGHDT and CDR2 YNNKEL come from the germline V gene (reference sequence). In DNA, the CDR3 is TGTGCCAGCAGCCAAGATATGGCGGGGGCTCTCTACGAGCAGTACTTC. Residues: CASSQDMAGALYEQYF.

The V gene is TRBV23-1, the J gene TRBJ1-5, with 10 bases matching TRBD1. Being an ORF, TRBV23-1 has a function that is uncertain. Germline trimming cut 6 bases from V and 1 base from J; bases unmatched to any gene: 0. The CDR3 has 14 amino acids. CDR3 in amino acids: CASRDRGSNQPQHF. The CDR3 DNA follows: TGCGCCAGCAGGGACAGGGGGAGCAATCAGCCCCAGCATTTT.

This chain joins TRBV5-4 and TRBJ1-1; maybe TRBD1 (6 bases). The ends were cut back, 2 bases at V and 3 bases at J, with 11 bases in the middle. This CDR3 is 14 amino acids long. Germline V gene data show CDR1 as SGHNT and CDR2 as YYREEE (reference sequence). CDR3 DNA: TGTGCCAGCAGCTTTGGGGCAGGGGACACTGAAGCTTTCTTT. This gives the protein CASSFGAGDTEAFF.

Concerning this clone itself: In the same sample, other DNA sequences code for this CDR3. The gene calls are TRBV28 and TRBJ1-2, with D possibly TRBD1 on 6 matching bases. The ends were cut back, 2 bases at V and 4 bases at J, with 8 bases in the middle. The CDR3 totals 13 residues. Germline V gene lookup returns CDR1 MDHEN and CDR2 SYDVKM. In DNA, the CDR3 is TGTGCCAGCAGTTTAACAGGGTTCTATGGCTACACCTTC. Residues: CASSLTGFYGYTF.

This clone has only one observation. The V and J genes are TRBV11-2 and TRBJ1-5; D may be TRBD1 (6 bases). Per the germline V gene, CDR1 is SGHAT and CDR2 is FQNNGV. CDR3 length equals 16 residues. Trimming pared 5 bases from V and 4 bases from J, leaving 18 bases between. CDR3 amino acids: CASSQKQGPRNQPQHF. CDR3 nucleotides: TGTGCCAGCAGCCAGAAACAGGGTCCGCGAAATCAGCCCCAGCATTTT.

CDR3 in amino acids: CATSDPPTGQPQHF. The CDR3 bases are TGTGCCACCAGTGACCCCCCAACAGGACAGCCCCAGCATTTT. The V call is TRBV24-1, the J call TRBJ1-5, with a weak D call TRBD1 (5 bases). The CDR3 loop spans 14 amino acids. Trimming removed 4 bases at V and 7 bases at J, with 13 bases between. Germline values: CDR1 KGHDR, CDR2 SFDVKD.

The chain recombines TRBV2 with TRBJ1-5, with 7 bases lining up with TRBD1. J gave up 3 bases and V 6 bases, and 2 bases lay outside the gene matches. This CDR3 has 13 amino acids. Germline CDR1 reads SNHLY; CDR2 reads FYNNEI. The CDR3 DNA reads as TGTGCCAGCAGAGGACAGGACAATCAGCCCCAGCATTTT. This gives the protein CASRGQDNQPQHF.